These 27 T cell receptor beta chains came from one sample sequenced in a study of T cell changes during pregnancy in multiple sclerosis. Sequencing used immunoSEQ multiplex PCR; TCRdb keeps in-frame clones, though not all of them. The repertoire has around 56,000 clones, 90% of them found once; the top ten carry 2% to 2.5%. The source material was peripheral blood, sampled in the first trimester of pregnancy. The receptor source for this set is a female donor in good health, enrolled as a control in a pregnancy study.

The gene calls are TRBV19 and TRBJ2-7; tentatively, D is TRBD1 (5 bases). The CDR3 is made up of 14 amino acids. Germline V gene sequence: CDR1 LNHDA, CDR2 SQIVND (reference sequence). Trimming pared 3 bases from V and 2 bases from J, leaving 11 bases between. In nucleotides, the CDR3 is TGTGCCAGTAGTATGGGGCAGGACGCCTACGAGCAGTACTTC. The encoded protein is CASSMGQDAYEQYF.

The rearrangement links TRBV5-6 to TRBJ1-3; 8 bases match TRBD1. Germline CDR1 and CDR2: SGHDT and YYEEEE. The CDR3 has 17 amino acids. Trimming removed 4 bases from V and 1 base from J; junction bases left unmatched: 10. CDR3 in amino acids: CASSTRTGTGSGNTIYF. The CDR3 bases are TGTGCCAGCAGCACACGGACAGGGACGGGTTCTGGAAACACCATATATTTT.

V and J are TRBV27 and TRBJ2-7; a possible D gene is TRBD2 (6 bases). With 2 bases removed from V and 2 bases from J, the gap between germline ends came to 10 bases. CDR1 is MNHEY and CDR2 is SMNVEV in the germline V gene (reference sequence). The CDR3 totals 14 residues. The CDR3 coding sequence is TGTGCCAGCAGTTTAGCGGGGATGGCCTACGAGCAGTACTTC. This gives the protein CASSLAGMAYEQYF.

The chain couples TRBV11-2 to TRBJ2-3; 8 bases are a match to TRBD1. With 1 base clipped from V and 4 bases from J, the junction kept 4 bases outside the gene matches. Per germline, CDR1 SGHAT and CDR2 FQNNGV. The CDR3 runs 15 residues. The CDR3 is CASSLGDRSSDTQYF. The CDR3, as DNA: TGTGCCAGCAGCTTAGGGGACAGGTCTTCAGATACGCAGTATTTT.

The V gene is TRBV30, the J gene TRBJ1-3; TRBD1 is a possible D gene (6 bases). The CDR3 sequence is 13 residues long. The germline V gene encodes CDR1 GTSNPN and CDR2 SVGIG (reference sequence). The germline V and J ends were trimmed by 5 bases and 4 bases, with 12 bases remaining between them. The CDR3 protein is CAWGQTGGNTIYF. CDR3 sequence (DNA): TGTGCCTGGGGACAGACGGGGGGAAACACCATATATTTT.

The chain has TRBV18 and TRBJ1-6; 9 bases are a match to TRBD1. Trimming cost V 3 bases and J 6 bases; bases outside gene matches: 6. Germline-derived CDR1 and CDR2 are KGHSH and LQKENI. There are 16 residues in the CDR3. The CDR3 protein is CASSPDRGLINSPLHF. In DNA, the CDR3 is TGTGCCAGCTCACCGGACAGGGGATTGATTAATTCACCCCTCCACTTT.

The table lists this clone with a few counts. The chain employs TRBV11-2 and TRBJ1-1, with D perhaps matching TRBD1 (5 bases). Germline values: CDR1 SGHAT, CDR2 FQNNGV. The ends were cut back, 2 bases at V and 5 bases at J, with 15 bases in the middle. This CDR3 is 15 amino acids long. The CDR3 loop is CASSLKRHGGTEAFF. The CDR3 coding sequence is TGTGCCAGCAGCTTAAAAAGACACGGGGGGACTGAAGCTTTCTTT.

The rearrangement uses TRBV18 and TRBJ2-7, with TRBD2 matching 8 bases. The CDR3 runs to 15 residues. V gave up 2 bases and J gave up 2 bases; unmatched junction bases: 5. The germline CDR1 and CDR2 sequences are KGHSH and LQKENI. The CDR3 loop is CASSPRSGRPYEQYF. CDR3 sequence (DNA): TGTGCCAGCTCACCAAGGAGCGGGAGACCCTACGAGCAGTACTTC.

V is TRBV14 and J is TRBJ2-3, with 11 nucleotides matching TRBD2. Germline V gene sequence: CDR1 SGHDN, CDR2 FVKESK. With V trimmed by 1 base and J by 2 bases, 8 bases remained unmatched. The length of the CDR3 is 18 residues. CDR3 protein: CASSQAVASGRITDTQYF. CDR3 in DNA: TGTGCCAGCAGCCAAGCCGTGGCTAGCGGGAGGATCACAGATACGCAGTATTTT.

The chain uses TRBV5-6 and TRBJ1-6, with 12 bases lining up with TRBD1. The CDR3 extends over 16 amino acids. Germline CDR1 is SGHDT and CDR2 is YYEEEE. The ends lost 5 bases at V and 13 bases at J; junction bases unmatched: 13. CDR3 sequence (DNA): TGTGCCAGCAGTCTACACGTGGGACAGGGGGCGCCTCCCCTCCACTTT. It translates to CASSLHVGQGAPPLHF.

The rearrangement uses TRBV7-9 and TRBJ2-3; a weak D match, TRBD1 (6 bases). The CDR3 is 17 residues long. The germline gives CDR1 SEHNR, CDR2 FQNEAQ (reference sequence). V lost 0 bases and J 5 bases, leaving 18 bases between the germline ends. The CDR3, as DNA: TGTGCCAGCAGCTTAGCCCTAGGACAGTGGCAAGGAGATACGCAGTATTTT. Translated: CASSLALGQWQGDTQYF.

The chain has TRBV6-5 and TRBJ2-7; TRBD2 is a possible D gene (6 bases). This CDR3 has 11 residues. Per germline, CDR1 MNHEY and CDR2 SVGAGI. Between the trimmed V and J ends, which lost 5 bases and 6 bases, there was a span of 8 bases. The CDR3 sequence is CASSTTSEQYF. In DNA, the CDR3 is TGTGCCAGCAGTACGACTAGCGAGCAGTACTTC.

The chain joins TRBV15 to TRBJ2-5, with TRBD1 matching 9 bases. Germline CDR1 and CDR2: LNHNV and YYDKDF (reference sequence). The ends lost 0 bases at V and 5 bases at J; junction bases unmatched: 4. The CDR3 sequence is 15 residues long. The CDR3 reads CATSRDSGQGETQYF. CDR3 nucleotides: TGTGCCACCAGCAGAGATAGCGGACAGGGGGAGACCCAGTACTTC.

The V call is TRBV15, the J call TRBJ2-2, with TRBD1 as a possible D gene (6 bases). The V end was cut by 3 bases, the J end by 5 bases, with 7 bases between. The CDR3 spans 13 residues. Germline V gene lookup returns CDR1 LNHNV and CDR2 YYDKDF (reference sequence). The CDR3 nucleotides read TGTGCCACCAGCAGGAGGGGGACCGGGGAGCTGTTTTTT. Protein product: CATSRRGTGELFF. The variable domain in full, with the rest retrieved from reference TRBV15 and TRBJ2-2, is DAMVIQNPRYQVTQFGKPVTLSCSQTLNHNVMYWYQQKSSQAPKLLFHYYDKDFNNEADTPDNFQSRRPNTSFCFLDIRSPGLGDTAMYLCATSRRGTGELFFGEGSRLTVL.

The chain joins TRBV28 to TRBJ1-4, with a weak D call TRBD1 (6 bases). Germline-derived CDR1 and CDR2 are MDHEN and SYDVKM. The CDR3 has 13 residues. V was shortened by 5 bases and J by 7 bases, with 11 bases between the two germline ends. CDR3 DNA sequence: TGTGCCAGCAGTCGGACAGTGGCTGAAAAACTGTTTTTT. It encodes CASSRTVAEKLFF. The whole variable domain, filled in from reference TRBV28 and TRBJ1-4, reads DVKVTQSSRYLVKRTGEKVFLECVQDMDHENMFWYRQDPGLGLRLIYFSYDVKMKEKGDIPEGYSVSREKKERFSLILESASTNQTSMYLCASSRTVAEKLFFGSGTQLSVL.

This chain links TRBV27 with TRBJ2-1, with D perhaps TRBD2 (5 bases). The CDR3 loop spans 14 amino acids. Germline loops: CDR1 MNHEY, CDR2 SMNVEV (reference sequence). Deletions cut 3 bases from V and 0 bases from J, with 6 bases between. Written as DNA, the CDR3 is TGTGCCAGCAGTTTGGGGAGCTCCTACAATGAGCAGTTCTTC. As protein: CASSLGSSYNEQFF.

This sequence joins TRBV6-4 and TRBJ2-1; 8 bases agree with TRBD1. This CDR3 is 17 amino acids long. CDR1 MRHNA and CDR2 SNTAGT come from the germline V gene. V lost 0 bases, J lost 1 base, and 5 bases stayed unmatched. The CDR3 DNA follows: TGTGCCAGCAGTGACTCACTCCGGACAGGGTCCTACAATGAGCAGTTCTTC. Translating gives CASSDSLRTGSYNEQFF.

In nucleotides, the CDR3 is TGTGCCAGCAGCCAATCGGGCCACAACTATGGCTACACCTTC. Protein sequence: CASSQSGHNYGYTF. J is TRBJ1-2 and V is TRBV16; D remains ambiguous. Trimming shortened V by 0 bases and J by 2 bases, and 7 bases separated the two germline ends. Germline values: CDR1 KGHSY, CDR2 FQNENV. CDR3 size: 14 residues.

The V gene is TRBV19, the J gene TRBJ2-5; 11 positions agree with TRBD1. The J call may be wrong; the DNA end is better matched by TRBJ2-7. CDR1 and CDR2 from the germline V gene are LNHDA and SQIVND (reference sequence). The CDR3 has 15 amino acids. The CDR3 DNA is TGTGCCAGTAGTTCGCCCGGGACAGGGGGTTACGAGCAGTACTTC. Amino acids: CASSSPGTGGYEQYF.

The chain uses TRBV5-4 and TRBJ2-7; TRBD2 matches 10 bases. The CDR3 sequence is 15 residues long. Germline values: CDR1 SGHNT, CDR2 YYREEE (reference sequence). V lost 4 bases to trimming and J lost 1 base; unmatched junction nucleotides: 5. The CDR3 DNA sequence: TGTGCCAGCAGCGAGCGGACTAGCGGATCCTACGAGCAGTACTTC. It specifies CASSERTSGSYEQYF.

The rearrangement joins TRBV27 to TRBJ2-3, with D possibly being TRBD2 (6 bases). The V end was cut by 7 bases, the J end by 4 bases, with 18 bases between. CDR1 is MNHEY, CDR2 SMNVEV, per germline (reference sequence). This CDR3 contains 15 residues. The CDR3 is CASTPSPPGADTQYF. Here the CDR3 DNA reads TGTGCCAGCACCCCCTCCCCCCCGGGAGCAGATACGCAGTATTTT.

The V call is TRBV13, the J call TRBJ2-3, with 8 bases fitting TRBD1. Germline values: CDR1 PRHDT, CDR2 FYEKMQ (reference sequence). J was trimmed by 7 bases and V by 0 bases; bases with no gene match: 6. The CDR3 has 15 amino acids. The CDR3 DNA is TGTGCCAGCAGCTTAGGGACAGGGGACATGTATACGCAGTATTTT. It yields the protein CASSLGTGDMYTQYF.

The rearrangement links TRBV21-1 to TRBJ2-1; the table's D gene call, TRBD2, was not cross checked with the DNA. TRBV21-1 is a pseudogene locus. The CDR3 sequence is 16 residues long. For the CDR3, the DNA is TGTGCCAGCAGCAAACGGCTAGCGCGAACCTACAATGAGCAGTTCTTC. It yields the protein CASSKRLARTYNEQFF.

The chain joins TRBV7-8 to TRBJ2-5; 13 bases agree with TRBD2. Unmatched junction bases numbered 9, after V lost 5 bases and J lost 6 bases. Germline CDR1 SGHVS, CDR2 FQNEAQ. The CDR3 has 16 residues. CDR3 sequence reads: CASSNGTSGAMKTQYF. CDR3 nucleotide sequence: TGTGCCAGCAGCAACGGGACTAGCGGGGCAATGAAGACCCAGTACTTC.

This clone showed up just once. J is TRBJ2-5 and V is TRBV7-9, with 9 bases matching TRBD1. Per the germline V gene, CDR1 is SEHNR and CDR2 is FQNEAQ (reference sequence). The CDR3 is made up of 16 amino acids. J gave up 4 bases and V 3 bases, and 9 bases lay outside the gene matches. CDR3 sequence reads: CASSLGDREIGETQYF. CDR3 DNA: TGTGCCAGCAGCTTGGGGGACAGGGAGATTGGAGAGACCCAGTACTTC.

V and J are TRBV18 and TRBJ2-3; TRBD2 aligns across 9 bases. This CDR3 has 17 residues. The germline CDR1 and CDR2 sequences are KGHSH and LQKENI. V shed 6 bases, J shed 1 base, and the junction held 11 bases outside the gene matches. The DNA of the CDR3 is TGTGCCAGCTCGCGTGCTCTTAGCGGGAGTGGCACAGATACGCAGTATTTT. Amino acid sequence: CASSRALSGSGTDTQYF.

CDR3 in DNA: TGTGCCAGCAGTTCCCCCACGGGAGTGCTAACCGGGGAGCTGTTTTTT. The encoded protein is CASSSPTGVLTGELFF. V is TRBV28 and J is TRBJ2-2; D is possibly TRBD2 (6 bases). V was clipped by 4 bases and J by 5 bases, with 17 bases between them. Germline CDR1 reads MDHEN; CDR2 reads SYDVKM. There are 16 residues in the CDR3.